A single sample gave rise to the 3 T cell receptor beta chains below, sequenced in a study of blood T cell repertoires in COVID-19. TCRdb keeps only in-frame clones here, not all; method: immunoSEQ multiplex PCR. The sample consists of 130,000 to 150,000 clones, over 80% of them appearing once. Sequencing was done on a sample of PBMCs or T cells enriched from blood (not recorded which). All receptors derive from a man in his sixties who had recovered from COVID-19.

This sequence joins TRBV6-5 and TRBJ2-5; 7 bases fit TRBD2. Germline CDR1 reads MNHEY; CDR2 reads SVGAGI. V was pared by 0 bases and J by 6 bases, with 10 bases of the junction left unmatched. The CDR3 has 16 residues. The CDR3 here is CASSYSNRGGVKTQYF. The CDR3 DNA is TGTGCCAGCAGTTACTCAAATCGGGGAGGGGTGAAGACCCAGTACTTC.

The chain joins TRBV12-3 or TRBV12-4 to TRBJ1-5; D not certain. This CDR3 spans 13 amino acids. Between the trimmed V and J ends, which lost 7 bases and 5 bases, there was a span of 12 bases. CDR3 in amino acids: CASTPGGYQPQHF. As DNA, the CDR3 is TGTGCCAGCACCCCCGGCGGGTATCAGCCCCAGCATTTT.

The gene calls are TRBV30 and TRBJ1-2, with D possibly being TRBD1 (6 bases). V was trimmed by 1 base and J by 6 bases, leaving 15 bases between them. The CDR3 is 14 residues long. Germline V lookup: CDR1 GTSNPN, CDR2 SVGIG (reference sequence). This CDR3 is CAWSERWGRNGYTF. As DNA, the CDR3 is TGTGCCTGGAGTGAACGTTGGGGGCGCAATGGCTACACCTTC.